This entry features one T cell receptor (beta chain) sequence. CDR1 is SQVTM and CDR2 is ANQGSEA in the germline V gene. The CDR3 spans 14 residues. The sample is drawn from a study of T cells expressing NK-cell markers. For each CDR3 protein, TCRdb gives one entry from its re-call of the 5' RACE reads, without DNA. The listing records roughly 390,000 distinct CDR3 sequences. The TCR was taken from a man aged 18-69 years in good health. The chain carries TRBV29-1 and TRBJ2-1; TCRdb picks TRBD2, but there is no DNA to check that call. The sequenced sample consisted of blood T cells: a sorted CD56 or NKG2C T cell subset, CD4+ or CD8+ T cells, or bulk PBMC T cells (not recorded which). CDR3 in amino acids: CSGGSGVSYNEQFF.